One sample yielded the 16 T cell receptor beta chains listed below, sequenced in a study of CD8 T cells in ankylosing spondylitis (dated by TCRdb to 2015 to 2018). The antigens these receptors bind are not known. Summary of the overall study and its limitations: Blood from ankylosing spondylitis patients appeared to be characterized by a TCR beta motif made up of about 8 highly homologous amino acid variants.

The library relied on 5' RACE. The sequencer listed for this sample is Illumina HiSeq 2500. Clones were called with MiXCR by TCRdb after fastp trimmed the public reads at Q25, and only in-frame beta chains were retained. Each CDR3 protein appears once, grouped with its most common genes and DNA. Here the sample has 200,000 to 250,000 distinct CDR3 sequences; about a sixth occur a single time. The ten biggest clones cover under 55% of the sample. The specimen was blood, either unsorted or a sorted T cell fraction (not recorded which). Every receptor here comes from a male donor with ankylosing spondylitis.

A word on this clonotype: This may stem from a read error, because a much larger clone lies one nucleotide away. The chain joins TRBV27 to TRBJ2-1, with TRBD2 identical over 7 bases. Germline CDR1 and CDR2: MNHEY and SMNVEV (reference sequence). The CDR3 sequence is 16 residues long. CDR3 amino acids: CASSSELSGEYNEQSF. DNA of the CDR3: TGTGCCAGCAGTTCCGAGCTGAGCGGGGAATACAATGAGCAGTCCTTC.

This clonotype was detected a few times. CDR3 sequence: CASSQGVAENPYEQYF. In DNA, the CDR3 is TGCGCCAGCAGCCAAGGGGTGGCGGAGAACCCCTACGAGCAGTACTTC. V usage is TRBV4-3 and J usage is TRBJ2-7; D remains ambiguous. Germline-derived CDR1 and CDR2 are LGHNA and YSLEER. Trimming took off 1 base at V and 2 bases at J, with 15 bases between the two ends. This CDR3 contains 16 residues.

The V gene is TRBV12-3 or TRBV12-4, the J gene TRBJ1-1; weak D call: TRBD1 (5 bases). The CDR3 totals 14 residues. The V gene lost 3 bases and the J gene lost 1 base, with 9 bases spanning the gap. The CDR3 is CASSFLRGNTEAFF. For the CDR3, the DNA is TGTGCCAGCAGTTTCCTGAGGGGGAACACTGAAGCTTTCTTT.

This chain joins TRBV5-5 and TRBJ1-2; 8 nucleotides align to TRBD1. Germline-derived CDR1 and CDR2 are SGHKS and YYEKEE (reference sequence). The CDR3 spans 16 residues. After removal of 0 bases from V and 4 bases from J, the junction contained 8 bases not matched to a gene. The CDR3 nucleotides read TGTGCCAGCAGCTTGGGGACAGGGTTTTTGGGCTATGGCTACACCTTC. Protein sequence: CASSLGTGFLGYGYTF.

The chain uses TRBV7-9 and TRBJ2-7; D is uncertain. Germline CDR1 and CDR2: SEHNR and FQNEAQ (reference sequence). V lost 0 bases and J 0 bases, leaving 6 bases between the germline ends. CDR3 length: 14 amino acids. The CDR3 sequence: CASSLAGFSYEQYF. CDR3 DNA: TGTGCCAGCAGCTTAGCCGGATTCTCCTACGAGCAGTACTTC. Filled out from reference TRBV7-9 and TRBJ2-7, the complete variable domain reads DTGVSQNPRHKITKRGQNVTFRCDPISEHNRLYWYRQTLGQGPEFLTYFQNEAQLEKSRLLSDRFSAERPKGSFSTLEIQRTEQGDSAMYLCASSLAGFSYEQYFGPGTRLTVT.

This chain uses TRBV6-2 or TRBV6-3 with TRBJ2-1; TRBD1 is a possible D gene (6 bases). Trimming took 8 bases from V and 4 from J, leaving 18 bases between them. The CDR3 runs to 15 residues. The germline V gene encodes CDR1 MNHEY and CDR2 SVGEGT. CDR3 in amino acids: CASQPRDTQYNEQFF. The CDR3 DNA follows: TGTGCCAGCCAACCCCGGGACACCCAATACAATGAGCAGTTCTTC.

Only a few counts were recorded for this clonotype. The chain recombines TRBV5-1 with TRBJ2-2, with D possibly being TRBD1 or TRBD2 (5 bases each). Trimming took 3 bases from V and 0 from J, leaving 12 bases between them. The CDR3 is 16 residues long. Per germline, CDR1 SGHRS and CDR2 YFSETQ. The CDR3 here is CASSSSGTANTGELFF. CDR3 DNA: TGCGCCAGCAGCTCCTCCGGGACGGCGAACACCGGGGAGCTGTTTTTT.

A few counts support this clonotype. V gene TRBV7-9 combines with J gene TRBJ2-5; 9 nucleotides agree with TRBD1. This CDR3 contains 13 residues. V dropped 8 bases and J dropped 5; count of bases not matched to a gene: 6. Germline V gene data show CDR1 as SEHNR and CDR2 as FQNEAQ (reference sequence). The CDR3 protein is CASGTGLGETQYF. CDR3 sequence (DNA): TGTGCCAGCGGGACAGGGCTCGGGGAGACCCAGTACTTC.

The chain uses TRBV9 and TRBJ2-1; D is possibly TRBD2 (6 bases). V shed 0 bases and J shed 3 bases, with 13 bases lying between them. This CDR3 is built from 16 residues. Germline-derived CDR1 and CDR2 are SGDLS and YYNGEE. This CDR3 reads CASSVGRAAGYNEQFF. The CDR3 DNA reads as TGTGCCAGCAGCGTAGGGAGGGCGGCGGGCTACAATGAGCAGTTCTTC.

The chain uses TRBV4-1 and TRBJ1-1; D perhaps matches TRBD1 (5 bases). CDR1 is MGHRA and CDR2 is YSYEKL in the germline V gene. V was trimmed by 4 bases and J by 3 bases, leaving 15 bases between them. This CDR3 has 15 residues. The CDR3 DNA sequence: TGCGCCAGCAGCCCAGCTTTCGGGGGTTACACTGAAGCTTTCTTT. Translation gives CASSPAFGGYTEAFF.

The chain carries TRBV6-1 and TRBJ2-3; maybe TRBD1 (6 bases). This CDR3 has 19 amino acids. V lost 2 bases and J 4 bases, leaving 25 bases between the germline ends. CDR1 is MNHNS, CDR2 SASEGT, per germline. The CDR3 here is CASSEHDQYQGTTADTQYF. DNA of the CDR3: TGTGCCAGCAGTGAACACGATCAGTATCAGGGGACCACGGCAGATACGCAGTATTTT.

This clonotype was recorded a few times. This rearrangement joins TRBV5-1 to TRBJ2-2, with 9 bases matching TRBD2. Germline V gives CDR1 SGHRS, CDR2 YFSETQ. This CDR3 is built from 15 residues. The V segment lost 4 bases and the J segment 3 bases; nucleotides outside the gene matches: 4. Written as DNA, the CDR3 is TGCGCCAGCAGCGAAATAGCGGGAGACACCGGGGAGCTGTTTTTT. This sequence encodes CASSEIAGDTGELFF.

This clonotype showed up just a few times. The chain combines TRBV9 with TRBJ2-7, with D possibly matching TRBD1 (6 bases). Trimming shortened V by 0 bases and J by 2 bases, and 12 bases separated the two germline ends. Per the germline V gene, CDR1 is SGDLS and CDR2 is YYNGEE. The CDR3 runs to 15 residues. CDR3 sequence reads: CASSVGGPLTYEQYF. CDR3 nucleotides: TGTGCCAGCAGCGTAGGGGGGCCTCTCACCTACGAGCAGTACTTC.

This clonotype turned up a few times. The chain couples TRBV20-1 to TRBJ2-3; 7 bases are a match to TRBD2. Per germline, CDR1 DFQATT and CDR2 SNEGSKA (reference sequence). The V segment lost 6 bases and the J segment 0 bases; nucleotides outside the gene matches: 9. The length of the CDR3 is 15 residues. The DNA of the CDR3 is TGCAGTGCCAGGGACTACCTTTATAGCACAGATACGCAGTATTTT. Translated, it gives CSARDYLYSTDTQYF.

The chain recombines TRBV4-1 with TRBJ1-2; tentative D call: TRBD1 (6 bases). The V end lost 0 bases, the J end lost 6 bases, and 20 bases lay between the germline ends. Germline CDR1 reads MGHRA; CDR2 reads YSYEKL. This CDR3 comprises 17 residues. The CDR3 nucleotides are TGCGCCAGCAGCCAAGATCTGCAGGGGCAGGGGTATAATGGCTACACCTTC. Its translation: CASSQDLQGQGYNGYTF.

This chain links TRBV7-3 with TRBJ2-1, with 9 positions matching TRBD1. CDR3 size: 15 residues. V shed 5 bases and J 5 bases; nucleotides not matched to a gene: 7. Germline CDR1 and CDR2: SGHTA and FQGTGA. CDR3 sequence (DNA): TGTGCCAGCAGCGCCGGGACAGGGCTTGACAATGAGCAGTTCTTC. Protein product: CASSAGTGLDNEQFF.